The 6 T cell receptor beta chains below come from one sample, sequenced in a study of T cells in localized non-small cell lung cancer. Only in-frame clones appear in the TCRdb table, and some are missing; sequencing was by immunoSEQ multiplex PCR. The sample holds fewer than 90,000 clones, approximately 85% seen once. The input for sequencing was peripheral blood, taken before any cancer treatment. These receptors all come from a man aged 40 to 75 with stage I lung adenocarcinoma.

The chain combines TRBV27 with TRBJ1-1; 9 bases map to TRBD1. V was pared by 5 bases and J by 5 bases, with 6 bases of the junction left unmatched. This CDR3 is 14 amino acids long. The germline gives CDR1 MNHEY, CDR2 SMNVEV (reference sequence). The CDR3 spells CASSLTGGGTEAFF. CDR3 nucleotides: TGTGCCAGCAGTCTGACAGGGGGTGGAACTGAAGCTTTCTTT.

The gene calls are TRBV4-2 and TRBJ2-5; 7 nucleotides align to TRBD1. The junction had 6 bases not matched to a gene; V was cut back by 1 base and J by 1 base. Germline lookup yields CDR1 LGHNA and CDR2 YNFKEQ. The CDR3 runs 16 residues. In DNA, the CDR3 is TGTGCCAGCAGCCAAGGCAACAACAGGGGCCAAGAGACCCAGTACTTC. It is translated as CASSQGNNRGQETQYF.

CDR3 DNA sequence: TGTGCCAGCAGTCCAAAAGGGGACATTCAGTACTTC. Translating it yields CASSPKGDIQYF. The chain carries TRBV6-6 and TRBJ2-4, with a possible D match to TRBD1 (5 bases). The CDR3 is made up of 12 amino acids. V lost 5 bases and J lost 8, with 10 bases in between. In germline, CDR1 is MNHNY, CDR2 SVGAGI (reference sequence).

V usage is TRBV25-1 and J usage is TRBJ2-5, with 11 bases that match TRBD2. Per germline, CDR1 MGHDK and CDR2 SYGVNS. V lost 6 bases, J lost 2 bases, and 11 bases stayed unmatched. The CDR3 length is 17 residues. Here the CDR3 reads CASSDASGLAVQETQYF. CDR3 bases: TGTGCCAGCAGCGACGCCTCGGGACTAGCGGTTCAAGAGACCCAGTACTTC.

This chain links TRBV5-3 with TRBJ1-5, with 12 bases aligning to TRBD1. TRBV5-3 is an ORF; its function is uncertain. The CDR3 consists of 15 residues. V was clipped by 5 bases and J by 6 bases; unmatched bases: 6. The CDR3 DNA reads TGTGCCAGAAGTTACGGGACAGGGGGCGGTCAGCCCCAGCATTTT. Encoded protein: CARSYGTGGGQPQHF.

CDR3: CASSRRDSTTDTQYF. The CDR3 nucleotides read TGTGCCAGCAGTCGCCGGGACTCGACCACAGATACGCAGTATTTT. The chain combines TRBV25-1 with TRBJ2-3; possible D gene TRBD2, 6 bases. There are 15 residues in the CDR3. V lost 5 bases to trimming and J lost 2 bases, with 14 bases between them. The germline CDR1 and CDR2 sequences are MGHDK and SYGVNS. Full variable domain (outside the CDR3, taken from reference TRBV25-1 and TRBJ2-3): EADIYQTPRYLVIGTGKKITLECSQTMGHDKMYWYQQDPGMELHLIHYSYGVNSTEKGDLSSESTVSRIRTEHFPLTLESARPSHTSQYLCASSRRDSTTDTQYFGPGTRLTVL.